Listed below are T cell receptor beta chains from one sample, sequenced in a study of response to subunit inactivated influenza vaccine. TCRdb re-called the RT-PCR reads with MiXCR, one entry per CDR3 protein. This sample has hundreds of thousands of distinct CDR3 sequences, with more than 15% found just once. Sequencing used PBMCs from blood, obtained 12 days after vaccination. Every receptor here comes from a man over 45 who received an inactivated influenza vaccine. CDR3s leave out the opening cysteine and the closing phenylalanine or tryptophan. D genes are given only for firm matches. Some rows have no size entry. The others give once, few or many, or a class for an expanded clone.

d_call	v_call	j_call	clone_size	cdr3_aa
TRBD1	TRBV14	TRBJ2-1	NA	ASSLRQGGSYNEQF
TRBD2	TRBV24-1	TRBJ2-1	few	ATSDSGGAGFEQF
TRBD2	TRBV4-2	TRBJ2-7	NA	ASSQDPSGGSSYEQY
NA	TRBV7-9	TRBJ2-1	few	ASDGQIYNEQF
TRBD2	TRBV7-2	TRBJ2-1	NA	ASSLLPSGRGDEQF
TRBD2	TRBV30	TRBJ2-7	once	AWTPSSGIYEQY
NA	TRBV6-2/TRBV6-3	TRBJ1-5	NA	ASILTTNQPQH
TRBD1	TRBV3-1	TRBJ2-1	NA	ASSPITGGAYNEQF
TRBD2	TRBV3-1	TRBJ2-7	many	ASSPTSGGTYEQY
NA	TRBV20-1	TRBJ1-1	NA	SARVDPNTEAF
NA	TRBV10-3	TRBJ2-7	NA	AISESGGSWYEQY
TRBD1	TRBV29-1	TRBJ1-3	few	SVRTGGNTIY
TRBD1	TRBV7-8	TRBJ2-7	NA	ASSWGYRRTGGDSYEQY
NA	TRBV15	TRBJ2-1	NA	ATSRDLGAPFNNEQF
TRBD2	TRBV2	TRBJ2-2	few	ASSEARLAGLTGELF
TRBD1	TRBV29-1	TRBJ2-1	NA	SVNHRGPNSYNEQF
TRBD1	TRBV4-3	TRBJ2-7	NA	ASSQVAESGQGGSYEQY
NA	TRBV3-1	TRBJ1-1	few	ASSQDTGRLNTEAF
TRBD1	TRBV20-1	TRBJ2-7	NA	SASLTGTAYEQY
NA	TRBV5-1	TRBJ1-2	few	ASSSGLDLGGYT
TRBD2	TRBV4-2	TRBJ2-4	NA	ASSQDTSGNKNIQY
TRBD2	TRBV3-1	TRBJ2-1	few	ASTLAGVTNEQF
TRBD1	TRBV6-1	TRBJ1-2	many	ASTQTDRASYT
TRBD1	TRBV27	TRBJ2-3	NA	ASSPSIRDRGQDTQY
NA	TRBV7-6	TRBJ1-2	few	ASSRTSQSGYT
TRBD1	TRBV7-9	TRBJ2-7	few	ASSRQGRDEQY
NA	TRBV6-2/TRBV6-3	TRBJ1-2	few	ASGERGAGDGYT
TRBD1	TRBV5-1	TRBJ2-7	few	ASSLAGQGTEQY
TRBD2	TRBV4-1	TRBJ2-1	few	ASSHPGPSGRRYNEQF
NA	TRBV7-3	TRBJ2-1	few	ASSPRGALYNEQF
TRBD1	TRBV4-2	TRBJ2-7	NA	ASSPDRGTPYEQY
TRBD2	TRBV10-3	TRBJ2-5	once	AISDGEGQGETQY
NA	TRBV5-1	TRBJ2-3	few	ASSLASRGGDTQY
TRBD2	TRBV6-2/TRBV6-3	TRBJ2-7	NA	ASSYRMTSGRSAYEQY
TRBD2	TRBV6-2/TRBV6-3	TRBJ2-7	few	ASSLLAGDPDGQY
NA	TRBV27	TRBJ2-3	few	ASSVSWGEAADTQY
TRBD1	TRBV4-2	TRBJ2-7	NA	ASSQVDRGFPYEQY
TRBD1	TRBV7-2	TRBJ2-5	few	ASSLTGRYQETQY
NA	TRBV5-6	TRBJ1-2	few	ASSLVSARNYGYT
NA	TRBV4-3	TRBJ2-2	NA	ASSQDRRRRYSGELF
TRBD2	TRBV20-1	TRBJ2-7	few	SAPQGASGGYEQY
TRBD2	TRBV4-3	TRBJ2-7	NA	ASSHLAGANYEQY
TRBD2	TRBV6-2/TRBV6-3	TRBJ2-3	NA	ASSPASGRDTQY
TRBD2	TRBV4-1	TRBJ2-3	few	ASSQDYRAGGTDTQY
NA	TRBV20-1	TRBJ1-5	NA	SARAQGSYSNQPQH
NA	TRBV6-5	TRBJ1-2	NA	ASTEGNYGYT
NA	TRBV20-1	TRBJ1-1	NA	SAPIDSSVRAF
NA	TRBV18	TRBJ2-5	few	ASSPTGYLY
NA	TRBV3-1	TRBJ2-3	few	ASSQEVSSTDTQY
TRBD2	TRBV29-1	TRBJ2-3	many	SVSPRLAGDADTQY
TRBD1	TRBV2	TRBJ2-1	few	ASSVDRGSWNEQF
NA	TRBV5-4	TRBJ2-7	NA	ASSLEPSSYEQY
TRBD1	TRBV7-2	TRBJ2-4	NA	ASSLGQGSRNIQY
TRBD2	TRBV11-3	TRBJ2-1	NA	ASSLGDGLAGDEQF
NA	TRBV29-1	TRBJ2-5	few	SVVPGEETQY
TRBD2	TRBV5-1	TRBJ2-1	few	ASSSGRGGGRNEQF
NA	TRBV29-1	TRBJ1-5	NA	SVVAGADQPQH
TRBD1	TRBV7-8	TRBJ2-2	NA	ASSLVVGGKTNTGELF
NA	TRBV18	TRBJ2-7	NA	ASSSDTNSYEQY
NA	TRBV4-2	TRBJ2-3	few	ASSHPGGTGTDTQY